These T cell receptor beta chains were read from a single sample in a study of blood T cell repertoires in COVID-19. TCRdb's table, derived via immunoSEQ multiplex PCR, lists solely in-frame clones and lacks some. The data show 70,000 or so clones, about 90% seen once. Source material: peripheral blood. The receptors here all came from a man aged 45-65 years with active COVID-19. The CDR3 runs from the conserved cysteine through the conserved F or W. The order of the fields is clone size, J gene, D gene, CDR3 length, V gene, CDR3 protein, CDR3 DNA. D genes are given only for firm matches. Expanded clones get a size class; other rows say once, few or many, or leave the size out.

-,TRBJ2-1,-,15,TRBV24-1,CATSDPLDNYNEQFF,TGTGCCACCAGTGATCCCTTAGATAACTACAATGAGCAGTTCTTC
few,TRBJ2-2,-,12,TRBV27,CASWRVTGELFF,TGTGCCAGCTGGAGGGTTACCGGGGAGCTGTTTTTT
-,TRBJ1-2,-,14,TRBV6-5,CASSQQGRGHGYTF,TGTGCCAGCAGTCAACAGGGAAGAGGGCATGGCTACACCTTC
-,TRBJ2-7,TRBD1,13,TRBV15,CATSSGQGYEQYF,TGTGCCACCAGCTCGGGACAGGGGTACGAGCAGTACTTC
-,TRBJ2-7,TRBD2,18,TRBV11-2,CASSHLVWVGTSSYEQYF,TGTGCCAGCAGCCATCTAGTATGGGTCGGGACTAGCTCCTACGAGCAGTACTTC
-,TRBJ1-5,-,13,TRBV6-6,CASRDSRNQPQHF,TGTGCCAGCAGAGACAGTCGCAATCAGCCCCAGCATTTT
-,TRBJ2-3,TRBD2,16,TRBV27,CASSTRSLAATDTQYF,TGTGCCAGCAGTACCAGATCTCTAGCGGCCACAGATACGCAGTATTTT
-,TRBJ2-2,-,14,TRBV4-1,CASSQESLTGELFF,TGCGCCAGCAGCCAAGAATCCCTGACCGGGGAGCTGTTTTTT
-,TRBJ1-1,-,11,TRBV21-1,CASPLDTEAFF,TGTGCCAGCCCACTAGACACTGAAGCTTTCTTT
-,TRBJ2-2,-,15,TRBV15,CATSRDISGTGELFF,TGTGCCACCAGCAGAGATATTTCCGGCACCGGGGAGCTGTTTTTT
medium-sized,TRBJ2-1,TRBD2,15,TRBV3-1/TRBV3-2,CASSHLAGYYNEQFF,TGTGCCAGCAGCCACCTAGCGGGCTACTACAATGAGCAGTTCTTC
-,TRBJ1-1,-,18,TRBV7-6,CASSLARGLREGNTEAFF,TGTGCCAGCAGCTTAGCGCGAGGACTCCGAGAGGGCAACACTGAAGCTTTCTTT
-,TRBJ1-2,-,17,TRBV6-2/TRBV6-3,CASSGLGERETNYGYTF,TGTGCCAGCAGTGGCCTAGGCGAACGGGAGACTAACTATGGCTACACCTTC
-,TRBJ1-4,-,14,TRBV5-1,CASSLAGREEKLFF,TGCGCCAGCAGCTTGGCCGGGAGGGAGGAAAAACTGTTTTTT
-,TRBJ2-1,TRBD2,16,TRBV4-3,CASSQGSLAGANEQFF,TGCGCCAGCAGCCAAGGGTCGCTAGCGGGAGCCAATGAGCAGTTCTTC
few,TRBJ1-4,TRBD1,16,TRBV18,CASSRNRGATNEKLFF,TGTGCCAGCTCACGCAACAGGGGAGCGACTAATGAAAAACTGTTTTTT
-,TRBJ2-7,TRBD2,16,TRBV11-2,CASSLELSGRTYEQYF,TGTGCCAGCAGCTTAGAATTGAGCGGGAGGACCTACGAGCAGTACTTC
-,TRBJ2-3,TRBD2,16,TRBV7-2,CASSLGSTSGRVGLSF,TGTGCCAGCAGCTTAGGCTCCACTAGCGGGAGGGTCGGATTGAGTTTT
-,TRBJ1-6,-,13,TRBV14,CASSQVRGSPLHF,TGTGCCAGCAGCCAAGTTCGGGGTTCACCCCTCCACTTT
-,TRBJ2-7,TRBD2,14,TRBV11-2,CASRLTSVSYEQYF,TGTGCCAGCAGACTTACTAGCGTTTCCTACGAGCAGTACTTC
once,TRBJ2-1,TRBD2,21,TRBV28,CASHTPLLRTSGRAQLNEQFF,TGTGCCAGCCATACACCGTTACTCCGGACTAGCGGGAGGGCTCAGCTCAATGAGCAGTTCTTC
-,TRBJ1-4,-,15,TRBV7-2,CASSQVGLGSEKLFF,TGTGCCAGCAGCCAAGTCGGGTTAGGGAGTGAAAAACTGTTTTTT
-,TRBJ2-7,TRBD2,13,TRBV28,CASTTGLAYEQYF,TGTGCCAGCACCACGGGACTAGCCTACGAGCAGTACTTC
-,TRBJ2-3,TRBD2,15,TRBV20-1,CSASRSGVSTDTQYF,TGCAGTGCTAGTCGTAGCGGGGTTAGCACAGATACGCAGTATTTT
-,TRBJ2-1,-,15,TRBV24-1,CATSDPGTPYNEQFF,TGTGCCACCAGTGATCCCGGGACACCCTACAATGAGCAGTTCTTC
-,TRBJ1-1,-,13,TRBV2,CASSVSGNTEAFF,TGTGCCAGCAGTGTATCAGGGAACACTGAAGCTTTCTTT
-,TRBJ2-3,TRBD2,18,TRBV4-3,CASSQAGGSGRGTDTQYF,TGCGCCAGCAGCCAAGCCGGGGGGAGCGGGAGAGGCACAGATACGCAGTATTTT
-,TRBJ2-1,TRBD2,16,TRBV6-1,CASSGPSGYTYNEQFF,TGTGCCAGCAGTGGGCCTAGCGGGTATACCTACAATGAGCAGTTCTTC
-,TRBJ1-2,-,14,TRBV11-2,CASSFLRGKFGYTF,TGTGCCAGCAGCTTTCTTAGAGGGAAGTTTGGCTACACCTTC
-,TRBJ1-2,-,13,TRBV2,CASKGGGNYGYTF,TGTGCCAGTAAAGGGGGGGGTAACTATGGCTACACCTTC
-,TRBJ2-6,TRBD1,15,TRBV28,CASKSGGVGANVLTF,TGTGCCAGCAAGTCAGGGGGCGTTGGGGCCAACGTCCTGACTTTC
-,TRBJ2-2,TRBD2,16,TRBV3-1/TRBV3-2,CASSRASGSPGGELFF,TGTGCCAGCAGCCGAGCCAGCGGGAGCCCCGGAGGGGAGCTGTTTTTT
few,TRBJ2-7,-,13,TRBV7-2,CASSPGHSYEQYF,TGTGCCAGCAGTCCGGGACACTCCTACGAGCAGTACTTC
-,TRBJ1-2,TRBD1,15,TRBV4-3,CASSPHGQGSYGYTF,TGCGCCAGCAGCCCTCATGGACAGGGATCCTATGGCTACACCTTC
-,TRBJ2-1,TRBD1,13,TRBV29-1,CSVGGTGGNEQFF,TGCAGCGTTGGCGGGACAGGGGGCAATGAGCAGTTCTTC
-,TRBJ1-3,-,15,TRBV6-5,CASSPDMGSGNTIYF,TGTGCCAGCAGTCCCGACATGGGTTCTGGAAACACCATATATTTT
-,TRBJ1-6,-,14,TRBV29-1,CSVGGGTENSPLHF,TGCAGCGTTGGTGGAGGGACCGAGAATTCACCCCTCCACTTT
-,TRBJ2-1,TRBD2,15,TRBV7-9,CASSIGLAATGEQFF,TGTGCCAGCAGCATTGGACTAGCGGCGACCGGTGAGCAGTTCTTC
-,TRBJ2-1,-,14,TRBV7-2,CASSWKEGGNEQFF,TGTGCCAGCAGCTGGAAAGAGGGCGGGAATGAGCAGTTCTTC
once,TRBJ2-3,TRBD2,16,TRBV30,CAWSSRTSGPTDTQYF,TGTGCCTGGAGCTCTAGGACTAGCGGCCCCACAGATACGCAGTATTTT
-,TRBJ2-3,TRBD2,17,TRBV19,CASSIAEASGKSGTQYF,TGTGCCAGTAGTATAGCTGAGGCTAGCGGGAAATCTGGTACGCAGTATTTT
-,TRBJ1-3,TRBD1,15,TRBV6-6,CASSTGGLSGNTIYF,TGTGCCAGCAGTACAGGGGGGCTCTCTGGAAACACCATATATTTT
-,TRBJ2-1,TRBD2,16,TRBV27,CASRLTTAGLYNEQFF,TGTGCCAGCAGACTTACTACAGCGGGACTCTACAATGAGCAGTTCTTC
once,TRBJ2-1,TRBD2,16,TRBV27,CASSLLAGGRYNEQFF,TGTGCCAGCAGTTTATTAGCGGGAGGTCGCTACAATGAGCAGTTCTTC
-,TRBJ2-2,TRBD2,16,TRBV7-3,CASSLTPGLAGGELFF,TGTGCCAGCAGCTTAACCCCCGGACTAGCGGGAGGGGAGCTGTTTTTT
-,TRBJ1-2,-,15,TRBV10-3,CAISEVQEDNYGYTF,TGTGCCATCAGTGAGGTCCAGGAGGATAACTATGGCTACACCTTC
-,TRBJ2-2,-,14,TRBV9,CASSVDSNTGELFF,TGTGCCAGCAGCGTAGACTCGAACACCGGGGAGCTGTTTTTT
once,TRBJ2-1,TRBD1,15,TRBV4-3,CASSQVQGAGDEQFF,TGCGCCAGCAGCCAAGTGCAGGGGGCAGGCGATGAGCAGTTCTTC
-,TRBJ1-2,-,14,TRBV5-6,CASSPGGGAYGYTF,TGTGCCAGCAGCCCCGGAGGGGGGGCCTATGGCTACACCTTC
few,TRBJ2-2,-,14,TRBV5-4,CASSLDQITGELFF,TGTGCCAGCAGCTTGGATCAGATCACCGGGGAGCTGTTTTTT
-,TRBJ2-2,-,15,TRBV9,CASSAQAYNTGELFF,TGTGCCAGCAGCGCCCAGGCGTACAACACCGGGGAGCTGTTTTTT
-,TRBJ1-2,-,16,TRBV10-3,CAISDFGRDSNYGYTF,TGTGCCATCAGTGACTTCGGACGGGATTCTAACTATGGCTACACCTTC
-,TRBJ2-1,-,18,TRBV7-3,CASSSGPSIRASYNEQFF,TGTGCCAGCAGCTCAGGGCCCTCGATCCGAGCCTCCTACAATGAGCAGTTCTTC
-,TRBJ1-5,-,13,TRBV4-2,CASSPSGNQPQHF,TGTGCCAGCAGCCCCTCAGGCAATCAGCCCCAGCATTTT
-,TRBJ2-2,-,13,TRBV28,CASLGLMTGELFF,TGTGCCAGCCTGGGACTTATGACCGGGGAGCTGTTTTTT
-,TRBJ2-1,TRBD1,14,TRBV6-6,CASSKGQGSDEQFF,TGTGCCAGCAGTAAAGGACAGGGATCCGATGAGCAGTTCTTC
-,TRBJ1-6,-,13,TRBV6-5,CASSYSQGSPLHF,TGTGCCAGCAGTTACTCGCAGGGATCACCCCTCCACTTT
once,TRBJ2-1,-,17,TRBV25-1,CASSKSGDIRSYNEQFF,TGTGCCAGCAGTAAGAGCGGAGATATACGCTCCTACAATGAGCAGTTCTTC
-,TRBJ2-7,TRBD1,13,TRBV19,CASSDRASYEQYF,TGTGCCAGTAGCGACAGGGCCTCCTACGAGCAGTACTTC
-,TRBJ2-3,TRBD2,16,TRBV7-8,CASSLNGGGSTDTQYF,TGTGCCAGCAGCCTCAACGGGGGGGGAAGCACAGATACGCAGTATTTT